A selection of T cell receptor beta chains follows, all from one sample in a study of blood T cell repertoires in COVID-19. Repertoires were generated with immunoSEQ multiplex PCR, while TCRdb's copy carries only in-frame clones and drops some. The sample lists about 430,000 clones; around nine tenths were seen once. Sequenced sample: PBMCs or T cells enriched from blood (not recorded which). These receptors came from a woman aged 18-30 years who had been exposed to COVID-19. CDR3s include the opening cysteine and the closing phenylalanine or tryptophan. Each record gives: clone size, V gene, CDR3 protein. A clone size is listed for some rows: how often the clone was seen (once, few, many), or a class if it is expanded.

once,TRBV7-2,CASSLSLAASYNEQFF
few,TRBV29-1,CSVVRDTQYF
NA,TRBV7-9,CASSSPGLAGNEQYF
NA,TRBV5-6,CASSFRGYEKLFF
NA,TRBV7-2,CASSLALAGETQYF
NA,TRBV29-1,CSVEGQFTDTQYF
NA,TRBV5-4,CASSHGGSAVTNEKLFF
NA,TRBV4-3,CASSQGRGRNQPQHF
NA,TRBV6-4,CASSDPGYHGYTF
NA,TRBV28,CASSARQATNEKLFF
NA,TRBV29-1,CSVYAGAGYEQYF
NA,TRBV10-3,CAISDRDRDGYTF
NA,TRBV5-1,CASSLETPRDGYTF
NA,TRBV5-1,CASSSVRTGGLTGELFF
NA,TRBV7-2,CASSAWTGFGELFF
NA,TRBV7-2,CASSFGGGSNQPQHF
NA,TRBV23-1,CASSQLDREQRF
once,TRBV6-5,CASSYVTGDTEAFF
NA,TRBV9,CASSVDRSTDTQYF
once,TRBV7-9,CASSSYVVDTQYF
NA,TRBV5-1,CASSWDGSSGNTIYF
NA,TRBV3-1/TRBV3-2,CASSQDLYLQETQYF
few,TRBV25-1,CASSEVRSNSPLHF
NA,TRBV30,CAWSVLRGAGEKLFF
NA,TRBV6-6,CAITRGAEYNEQFF
NA,TRBV7-6,CASSLDPTERTVSYEQYF